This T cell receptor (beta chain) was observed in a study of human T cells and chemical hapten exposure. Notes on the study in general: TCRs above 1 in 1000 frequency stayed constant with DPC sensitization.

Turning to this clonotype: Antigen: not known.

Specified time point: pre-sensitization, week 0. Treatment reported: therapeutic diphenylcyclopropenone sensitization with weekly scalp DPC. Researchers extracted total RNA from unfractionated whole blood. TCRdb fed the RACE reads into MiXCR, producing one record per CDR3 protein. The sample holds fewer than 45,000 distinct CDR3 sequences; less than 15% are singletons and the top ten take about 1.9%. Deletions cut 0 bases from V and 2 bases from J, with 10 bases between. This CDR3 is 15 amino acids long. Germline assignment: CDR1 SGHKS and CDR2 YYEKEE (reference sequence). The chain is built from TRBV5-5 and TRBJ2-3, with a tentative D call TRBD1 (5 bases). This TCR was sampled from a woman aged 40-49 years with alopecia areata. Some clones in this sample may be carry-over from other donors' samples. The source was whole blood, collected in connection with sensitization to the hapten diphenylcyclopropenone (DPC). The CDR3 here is CASSLEQAITDTQYF. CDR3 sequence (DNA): TGTGCCAGCAGCTTGGAACAGGCAATCACAGATACGCAGTATTTT. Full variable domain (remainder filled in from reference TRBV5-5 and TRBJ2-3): DAGVTQSPTHLIKTRGQQVTLRCSPISGHKSVSWYQQVLGQGPQFIFQYYEKEERGRGNFPDRFSARQFPNYSSELNVNALLLGDSALYLCASSLEQAITDTQYFGPGTRLTVL.